What follows are 5 T cell receptor beta chains derived from one specimen sequenced in a study of cytomegalovirus exposure and HLA in healthy donors. 60 Vbeta and 13 Jbeta primers were used in PCR. Clones were sequenced by immunoSEQ multiplex PCR, and TCRdb holds only the in-frame ones, with some missing. This sample has 130,000 to 150,000 clones, with about three quarters found just once. What was sequenced was PBMCs. The receptors stem from a middle-aged man in good health and CMV-seropositive.

The rearrangement uses TRBV27 and TRBJ2-5; 8 bases fit TRBD1. The J segment lost 7 bases and the V segment lost 5 bases, leaving 9 bases of the junction unmatched. Per germline, CDR1 MNHEY and CDR2 SMNVEV (reference sequence). The CDR3 runs to 14 residues. The CDR3 sequence is CASSAGQGLGTQYF. The CDR3 DNA follows: TGTGCCAGCAGTGCTGGACAGGGATTGGGGACCCAGTACTTC.

V usage is TRBV5-6 and J usage is TRBJ2-5; 9 bases map to TRBD2. CDR1 is SGHDT, CDR2 YYEEEE, per germline. This CDR3 has 16 amino acids. V gave up 0 bases and J gave up 2 bases; unmatched junction bases: 5. The CDR3, as DNA: TGTGCCAGCAGCTTGGGGGCTAGCGGGGTTCAAGAGACCCAGTACTTC. Translating it yields CASSLGASGVQETQYF.

The chain links TRBV6-5 to TRBJ2-7; D gene ambiguous. Trimming removed 4 bases at V and 4 bases at J, with 11 bases between. In germline, CDR1 is MNHEY, CDR2 SVGAGI. This CDR3 has 13 amino acids. The CDR3 DNA is TGTGCCAGCAGTTCGTACAGCAATTACGAGCAGTACTTC. Its protein is CASSSYSNYEQYF.

The chain joins TRBV30 to TRBJ1-3; weak D call: TRBD1 (6 bases). The germline V gene encodes CDR1 GTSNPN and CDR2 SVGIG (reference sequence). This CDR3 spans 14 amino acids. V gave up 1 base and J gave up 3 bases, with 10 bases separating them. The CDR3 nucleotides are TGTGCCTGGAGTGCCCGACAGGTTGGAAACACCATATATTTT. Protein sequence: CAWSARQVGNTIYF.

V usage is TRBV7-2 and J usage is TRBJ2-5; possible D gene TRBD2, 5 bases. The closer fit of TRBJ2-7 to the DNA end suggests the J call may be wrong. In germline, CDR1 is SGHTA, CDR2 FQGNSA. The CDR3 totals 13 residues. The CDR3 DNA reads as TGTGCCAGCACGGACGGGAAGCTCTACGAGCAGTACTTC. This translates into CASTDGKLYEQYF.